This T cell receptor (beta chain) is drawn from a study of spatial heterogeneity in lung cancer. A few counts support this clonotype. V lost 2 bases to trimming and J lost 5 bases, with 12 bases between them. The CDR3 consists of 14 residues. Germline loops: CDR1 LGHDT, CDR2 YNNKEL (reference sequence). TCRdb recomputed calls from the 5' RACE reads with MiXCR, one row per CDR3 protein. The sample holds roughly 7,000 distinct CDR3 sequences; under 25% are singletons and the top ten take less than 20%. Time point indicated: sample taken at primary tumor resection. No cells were sorted before sequencing. The whole RNA sequenced was extracted from tumor, nontumor lung or frozen PBMC.

The chain is built from TRBV3-1 and TRBJ2-5; no firm D call. Material: PBMCs, obtained at surgery. The clonotype originates from a female donor with early-stage non-small cell lung cancer. The CDR3 here is CASSQLDRRETQYF. The CDR3 DNA reads as TGTGCCAGCAGCCAACTAGATAGACGGGAGACCCAGTACTTC.